This TCR beta chain was recovered during a study of blood T cell repertoires in COVID-19. Overall study context: Researchers got acute and convalescent COVID-19 samples from the United States, Italy and Spain. PBMCs, B-cell-depleted T cells, or T cells were the source of the cDNA or gDNA that made up the material.

Under the authors' procedure: For nucleated cells, counts were estimated from reference gene primer amplification. The assay was immunoSEQ multiplex PCR, and TCRdb's table has in-frame clones only and misses some. V and J calls and clone size are as listed in that table; D and trimming were resolved from the DNA. The sample consists of about 240,000 clones, about 85% of them appearing once. Germline lookup yields CDR1 MNHEY and CDR2 SVGEGT. The CDR3 spans 17 residues. Trimming removed 2 bases from V and 1 base from J; junction bases left unmatched: 8. The specimen was peripheral blood. The TCR originated in a man between 60 and 70 years old who had recovered from COVID-19. The chain has TRBV6-2 or TRBV6-3 and TRBJ2-3, with TRBD2 matching 8 bases. The CDR3 DNA is TGTGCCAGCAGTTACGTTAGCGGGGAGTCCCGCACAGATACGCAGTATTTT. Encoded protein: CASSYVSGESRTDTQYF.